This record covers a single T cell receptor (beta chain). This sample was included in a study of Ad26.COV2.S vaccination and SARS-CoV-2 variants. Across the study: The trial was COV1001 and the donor's arm was Ad26.COV2.S.

Some clones are missing from TCRdb's copy, which holds only in-frame ones; the method was immunoSEQ multiplex PCR. The sample lists 400,000 or so clones, approximately 86% occurring once. Described treatment: some 19 received Ad26.COV2.S at low or high dose, single or two shots; about 5 received placebo; per-sample allocation not given. Day 63 following the first vaccine or placebo injection was when the samples were taken. Germline V CDR1 and CDR2: LNHNV, YYDKDF (reference sequence). The CDR3 covers 16 residues. V gave up 1 base and J gave up 1 base, with 12 bases separating them. The sequence derives from a person aged 18-60 years who received the Ad26.COV2.S COVID-19 vaccine or a placebo. This chain connects TRBV15 to TRBJ2-3; TRBD1 or TRBD2 may be the D gene (5 bases each). The input for sequencing was peripheral blood, taken in a trial of Ad26.COV2.S vaccine versus placebo. CDR3 nucleotide sequence: TGTGCCACCAGCAGAGCCCCGGGGACGGGCACAGATACGCAGTATTTT. It yields the protein CATSRAPGTGTDTQYF. The variable domain in full, with the rest retrieved from reference TRBV15 and TRBJ2-3, is DAMVIQNPRYQVTQFGKPVTLSCSQTLNHNVMYWYQQKSSQAPKLLFHYYDKDFNNEADTPDNFQSRRPNTSFCFLDIRSPGLGDTAMYLCATSRAPGTGTDTQYFGPGTRLTVL.